This T cell receptor (beta chain) is from a study of OX40 agonist ivuxolimab in advanced cancers. Data came from immunoSEQ multiplex PCR; TCRdb stores just in-frame clones and leaves some out. This sample yields several thousand clones, of which over 70% are seen a single time; 30% to 40% belongs to the top ten. J gave up 6 bases and V 2 bases, and 10 bases lay outside the gene matches. The CDR3 covers 16 residues. Germline-derived CDR1 and CDR2 are SGDLS and YYNGEE. The sample here was CD4+ or CD8+ T cells sorted from blood, taken in a trial of the OX40 agonist ivuxolimab. The source is an adult with an advanced solid tumor such as melanoma, head and neck, liver or kidney cancer. The genes are TRBV9 and TRBJ2-3; TRBD2 agrees at 9 bases. CDR3 region: CASSVPTSGGMDTQYF. As DNA, the CDR3 is TGTGCCAGCAGCGTCCCGACAAGCGGGGGGATGGATACGCAGTATTTT.